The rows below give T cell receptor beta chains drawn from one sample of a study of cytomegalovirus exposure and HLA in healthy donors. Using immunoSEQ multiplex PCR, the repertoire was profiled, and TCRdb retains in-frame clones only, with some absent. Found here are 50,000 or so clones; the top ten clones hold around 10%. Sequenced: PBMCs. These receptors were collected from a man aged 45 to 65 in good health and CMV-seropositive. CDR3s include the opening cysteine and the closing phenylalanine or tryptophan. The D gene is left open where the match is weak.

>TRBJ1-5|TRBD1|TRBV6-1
CASSRQGSTNQPQHF
TGTGCCAGCAGCCGACAGGGCTCTACCAATCAGCCCCAGCATTTT
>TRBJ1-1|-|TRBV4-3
CASSPGINTEAFF
TGCGCCAGCAGCCCCGGGATCAACACTGAAGCTTTCTTT
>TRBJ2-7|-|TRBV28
CASSLGGTRSYEQYF
TGTGCCAGCAGTTTAGGGGGCACCCGCTCCTACGAGCAGTACTTC
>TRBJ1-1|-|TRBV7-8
CASSLAPGYTEAFF
TGTGCCAGCAGCTTAGCGCCGGGGTACACTGAAGCTTTCTTT
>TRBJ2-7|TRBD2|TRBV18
CASSPSRWLAGYEQYF
TGTGCCAGCTCACCGTCGAGGTGGCTAGCGGGGTACGAGCAGTACTTC
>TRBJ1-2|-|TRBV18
CASSPGRVYGYTF
TGTGCCAGCTCACCAGGCAGGGTCTATGGCTACACCTTC
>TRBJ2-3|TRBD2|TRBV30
CAWSAGLAGVTDTQYF
TGTGCCTGGAGCGCGGGACTAGCGGGGGTCACAGATACGCAGTATTTT
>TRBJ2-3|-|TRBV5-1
CASSLDPALSTDTQYF
TGCGCCAGCAGCTTGGACCCAGCACTAAGCACAGATACGCAGTATTTT
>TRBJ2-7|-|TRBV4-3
CASSQGAPYEQYF
TGCGCCAGCAGCCAAGGGGCGCCCTACGAGCAGTACTTC
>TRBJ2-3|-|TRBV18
CASPPAPSTDTQYF
TGTGCCAGCCCACCAGCGCCTAGCACAGATACGCAGTATTTT
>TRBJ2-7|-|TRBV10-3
CAISEYSGEADEQYF
TGTGCCATCAGTGAGTACTCGGGAGAGGCGGACGAGCAGTACTTC
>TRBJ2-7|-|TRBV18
CASSPAGAVEQYF
TGTGCCAGCTCACCAGCGGGGGCGGTCGAGCAGTACTTC
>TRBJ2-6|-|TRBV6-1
CASRREAGANVLTF
TGTGCCAGCAGGAGGGAAGCTGGGGCCAACGTCCTGACTTTC
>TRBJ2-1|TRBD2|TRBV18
CASSPVSGGGNEQFF
TGTGCCAGCTCACCAGTGTCGGGGGGTGGTAATGAGCAGTTCTTC
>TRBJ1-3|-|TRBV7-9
CASSLSLGRANTIYF
TGTGCCAGCAGCTTAAGCTTGGGGAGGGCGAACACCATATATTTT
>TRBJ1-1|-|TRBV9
CASSVVGGQENTEAFF
TGTGCCAGCAGCGTAGTAGGAGGGCAGGAGAACACTGAAGCTTTCTTT
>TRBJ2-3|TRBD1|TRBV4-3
CASSQDEAKGAVWAQYF
TGCGCCAGCAGCCAAGATGAGGCAAAGGGGGCAGTCTGGGCGCAGTATTTT
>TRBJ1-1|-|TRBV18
CASSPQGRAEAFF
TGTGCCAGCTCACCACAGGGCAGGGCTGAAGCTTTCTTT
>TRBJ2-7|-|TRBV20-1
CSASNPYEQYF
TGCAGTGCGAGTAACCCCTACGAGCAGTACTTC
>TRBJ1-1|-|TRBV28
CASLSDLGGIEAFF
TGTGCCAGCCTATCGGACCTGGGGGGTATTGAAGCTTTCTTT
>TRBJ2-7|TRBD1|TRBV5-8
CASSRGQGEIEYF
TGTGCCAGCAGCCGGGGACAGGGGGAAATTGAGTACTTC
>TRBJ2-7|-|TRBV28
CASTTDREQYF
TGTGCCAGCACTACCGACAGGGAGCAGTACTTC
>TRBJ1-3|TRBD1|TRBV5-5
CASSSREGTGASGNTIYF
TGTGCCAGCAGCTCCCGTGAAGGGACAGGGGCCTCTGGAAACACCATATATTTT
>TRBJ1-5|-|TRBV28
CASSLLRGAGNQPQHF
TGTGCCAGCAGTTTATTAAGGGGCGCGGGCAATCAGCCCCAGCATTTT
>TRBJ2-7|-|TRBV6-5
CASSPTAGDYEQYF
TGTGCCAGCAGCCCGACAGCCGGAGACTACGAGCAGTACTTC
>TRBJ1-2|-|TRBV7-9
CASTPYVLEYGYTF
TGTGCCAGCACCCCCTACGTCCTGGAGTATGGCTACACCTTC
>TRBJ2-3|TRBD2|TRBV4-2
CASSQDLAGGTDTQYF
TGTGCCAGCAGCCAAGATTTAGCGGGGGGCACAGATACGCAGTATTTT
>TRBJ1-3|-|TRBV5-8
CASSLPGRGNTIYF
TGTGCCAGCAGCTTGCCAGGGAGGGGAAACACCATATATTTT
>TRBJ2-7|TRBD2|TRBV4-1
CASSQDVGAGGRYEQYF
TGCGCCAGCAGCCAAGATGTGGGAGCGGGGGGGAGGTACGAGCAGTACTTC
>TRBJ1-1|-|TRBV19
CASSIAGGRNTEDFF
TGTGCCAGTAGTATCGCCGGGGGTAGGAACACTGAAGATTTCTTT
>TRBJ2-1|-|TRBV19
CASRTTDSRNEQFF
TGTGCCAGTAGAACAACGGACAGCCGTAATGAGCAGTTCTTC
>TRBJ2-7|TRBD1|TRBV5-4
CASSLDQQGAFEQYF
TGTGCCAGCAGCTTGGACCAACAGGGGGCTTTCGAGCAGTACTTC
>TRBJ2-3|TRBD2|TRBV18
CASSPRAAGISTDTQYF
TGTGCCAGCTCACCACGGGCAGCGGGGATAAGCACAGATACGCAGTATTTT
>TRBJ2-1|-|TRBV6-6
CASSALIPGTINEQFF
TGTGCCAGCAGCGCCTTGATACCCGGGACAATAAATGAGCAGTTCTTC
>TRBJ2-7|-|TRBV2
CASSEGVPSYEQYF
TGTGCCAGCAGTGAAGGAGTTCCGTCCTACGAGCAGTACTTC
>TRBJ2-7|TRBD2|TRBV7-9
CASTSSGRYEQYF
TGTGCCAGCACTTCTAGCGGGCGTTACGAGCAGTACTTC
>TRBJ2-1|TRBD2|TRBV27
CASSHTTGTSGGAEQFF
TGTGCCAGCAGTCATACGACCGGGACTAGCGGGGGGGCTGAGCAGTTCTTC
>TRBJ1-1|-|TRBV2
CASGGAGSLSTEAFF
TGTGCCAGCGGGGGGGCGGGATCTTTGAGCACTGAAGCTTTCTTT
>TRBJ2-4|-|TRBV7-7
CASPSDRLAKNIQYF
TGTGCTAGCCCTTCGGACAGACTAGCCAAAAACATTCAGTACTTC
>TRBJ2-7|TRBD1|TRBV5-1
CASSLAPGTGGAEYF
TGCGCCAGCAGCTTGGCCCCTGGGACAGGGGGCGCGGAGTACTTC
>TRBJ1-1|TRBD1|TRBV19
CASSRQGQNTEAFF
TGTGCCAGTAGTAGACAGGGACAGAACACTGAAGCTTTCTTT
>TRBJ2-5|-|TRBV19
CASSLGTSSVETQYF
TGTGCCAGTTCCCTGGGGACATCATCTGTGGAGACCCAGTACTTC
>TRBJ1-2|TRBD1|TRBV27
CASSGTGEWYGYTF
TGTGCCAGCAGTGGAACAGGGGAGTGGTATGGCTACACCTTC
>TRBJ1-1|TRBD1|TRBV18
CASSPGQGPTEAFF
TGTGCCAGCTCGCCGGGACAGGGGCCCACTGAAGCTTTCTTT